Listed below are T cell receptor beta chains from one sample, sequenced in a study of T cells after yellow fever vaccination. A single record per CDR3 protein comes from TCRdb applying MiXCR to the 5' RACE reads. The repertoire holds about 26,000 distinct CDR3 sequences, roughly 4.5% seen once, with about 38% in the top ten. The sequencing used PBMCs, either bulk or a sorted T-cell subset (CD4+, CD8+, memory, or dextramer-sorted; not recorded which), collected on the day of the yellow fever booster vaccination. These receptors originate from a man younger than 30 who received the YFV17D yellow fever vaccine. Both conserved end residues are part of each CDR3. D genes are given only for firm matches. Clone size is shown for a subset of rows, as once, few, many or a class of expanded clone.

cdr3_length: 14; d_call: NA; v_call: TRBV7-9; clone_size: few; j_call: TRBJ1-4; cdr3_aa: CASSQGVTNEKLFF; cdr3_nt: TGTGCCAGCAGTCAGGGAGTAACTAATGAAAAACTGTTTTTT
cdr3_length: 15; d_call: NA; v_call: TRBV7-9; clone_size: few; j_call: TRBJ1-3; cdr3_aa: CASSEKGVPGNTIYF; cdr3_nt: TGTGCCAGCAGCGAGAAAGGGGTCCCTGGAAACACCATATATTTT
cdr3_length: 16; d_call: NA; v_call: TRBV5-1; clone_size: many; j_call: TRBJ2-2; cdr3_aa: CASSLGPGEHTGELFF; cdr3_nt: TGCGCCAGCAGCTTGGGCCCCGGGGAGCACACCGGGGAGCTGTTTTTT
cdr3_length: 14; d_call: NA; v_call: TRBV4-2; clone_size: many; j_call: TRBJ1-2; cdr3_aa: CASSQDPVNYGYTF; cdr3_nt: TGTGCCAGCAGCCAAGATCCAGTTAACTATGGCTACACCTTC
cdr3_length: 12; d_call: NA; v_call: TRBV20-1; clone_size: many; j_call: TRBJ2-1; cdr3_aa: CSADRRLNEQFF; cdr3_nt: TGCAGTGCGGACCGACGGCTCAATGAGCAGTTCTTC
cdr3_length: 15; d_call: TRBD1; v_call: TRBV7-2; clone_size: many; j_call: TRBJ1-1; cdr3_aa: CASSLVGGQMLEAFF; cdr3_nt: TGTGCCAGCAGCTTAGTGGGGGGACAGATGCTTGAAGCTTTCTTT
cdr3_length: 18; d_call: TRBD2; v_call: TRBV9; clone_size: many; j_call: TRBJ2-3; cdr3_aa: CASSAPGTSGGITDTQYF; cdr3_nt: TGTGCCAGCAGCGCCCCCGGGACTAGCGGGGGAATCACAGATACGCAGTATTTT
cdr3_length: 15; d_call: NA; v_call: TRBV4-2; clone_size: NA; j_call: TRBJ2-3; cdr3_aa: CASSQGGASTDTQYF; cdr3_nt: TGTGCCAGCAGCCAAGGGGGAGCCTCCACAGATACGCAGTATTTT
cdr3_length: 12; d_call: NA; v_call: TRBV29-1; clone_size: NA; j_call: TRBJ2-7; cdr3_aa: CSVDLGADEQYF; cdr3_nt: TGCAGCGTTGACTTGGGGGCCGACGAGCAGTACTTC
cdr3_length: 17; d_call: NA; v_call: TRBV6-1; clone_size: many; j_call: TRBJ2-5; cdr3_aa: CAADGGGDVRVQETQYF; cdr3_nt: TGTGCCGCAGATGGAGGGGGGGATGTCCGGGTCCAAGAGACCCAGTACTTC
cdr3_length: 14; d_call: NA; v_call: TRBV18; clone_size: many; j_call: TRBJ2-2; cdr3_aa: CASSPLGNTGELFF; cdr3_nt: TGTGCCAGCTCACCTCTCGGTAACACCGGGGAGCTGTTTTTT
cdr3_length: 13; d_call: NA; v_call: TRBV20-1; clone_size: many; j_call: TRBJ2-7; cdr3_aa: CSARDGRDYEQYF; cdr3_nt: TGCAGTGCTAGAGATGGCAGAGATTACGAGCAGTACTTC
cdr3_length: 13; d_call: NA; v_call: TRBV15; clone_size: NA; j_call: TRBJ2-7; cdr3_aa: CATSWATGSEQYF; cdr3_nt: TGTGCCACCAGCTGGGCGACGGGGAGCGAGCAGTACTTC
cdr3_length: 17; d_call: NA; v_call: TRBV7-9; clone_size: many; j_call: TRBJ1-6; cdr3_aa: CASSTSGIWGGDSPLHF; cdr3_nt: TGTGCCAGCAGCACATCGGGTATATGGGGTGGTGATTCACCCCTCCACTTT